One sample yielded the 16 T cell receptor beta chains listed below, sequenced in a study of blood T cell repertoires in COVID-19. The data were produced by immunoSEQ multiplex PCR, yet TCRdb's version contains in-frame clones alone and is incomplete. The table has 330,000 or so clones, over 80% seen once; the top ten hold about 5%. Sequenced material: PBMCs or T cells enriched from blood (not recorded which). The receptors come from a man aged 25 to 40 who had recovered from COVID-19.

The chain uses TRBV5-1 and TRBJ2-3; a weak D match, TRBD2 (6 bases). The CDR3 length is 15 residues. The V and J ends lost 0 bases and 2 bases respectively, with 10 bases between them. Germline V gene sequence: CDR1 SGHRS, CDR2 YFSETQ. This chain's CDR3 is CASSLGASDTDTQYF. As DNA, the CDR3 is TGCGCCAGCAGCTTGGGGGCTAGCGACACAGATACGCAGTATTTT.

This sequence joins TRBV7-9 and TRBJ2-5; TRBD2 might be the D (7 bases). CDR1 and CDR2 (germline): SEHNR, FQNEAQ (reference sequence). CDR3 length: 15 amino acids. V lost 1 base and J lost 4, with 13 bases in between. The CDR3 DNA is TGTGCCAGCAGCTTAGGTCGGGGGGCGGGAGAGACCCAGTACTTC. Protein product: CASSLGRGAGETQYF.

In DNA form, the CDR3 reads TGTGCCAGCAGTGGGTGGGGTGGGAGGATTAATGAAAAACTGTTTTTT. This sequence encodes CASSGWGGRINEKLFF. The chain has TRBV6-4 and TRBJ1-4, with D hard to call. Germline V gene sequence: CDR1 MRHNA, CDR2 SNTAGT. CDR3 length equals 16 residues. V was clipped by 4 bases and J by 4 bases, with 16 bases between them.

The chain combines TRBV19 with TRBJ1-5; tentative D call: TRBD1 (6 bases). This CDR3 comprises 16 residues. Trimming removed 6 bases from V and 5 bases from J, with 20 bases in between. Looked up from germline, CDR1 is LNHDA and CDR2 is SQIVND (reference sequence). In DNA form, the CDR3 reads TGTGCCAGTAGCTTAGTATTACAGGGTCCCCATCAGCCCCAGCATTTT. It translates to CASSLVLQGPHQPQHF. Full variable domain (outside the CDR3, taken from reference TRBV19 and TRBJ1-5): DGGITQSPKYLFRKEGQNVTLSCEQNLNHDAMYWYRQDPGQGLRLIYYSQIVNDFQKGDIAEGYSVSREKKESFPLTVTSAQKNPTAFYLCASSLVLQGPHQPQHFGDGTRLSIL.

This clone was picked up one time. V is TRBV21-1 and J is TRBJ1-5. TRBV21-1 is a known pseudogene. The CDR3 is made up of 13 amino acids. Here the CDR3 reads CAMQTVEGQPQHF. CDR3 in DNA: TGTGCCATGCAGACAGTGGAGGGCCAGCCCCAGCATTTT.

This chain joins TRBV24-1 and TRBJ2-1; 9 nucleotides line up with TRBD2. From germline, CDR1 is KGHDR and CDR2 SFDVKD. Trimming cost V 3 bases and J 0 bases; bases outside gene matches: 11. CDR3 length equals 19 residues. CDR3 sequence reads: CATSDVLNGAGGSYNEQFF. The DNA for the CDR3 is TGTGCCACCAGTGATGTCCTCAACGGAGCGGGGGGCTCCTACAATGAGCAGTTCTTC.

The chain recombines TRBV3-1 (or the pseudogene TRBV3-2) with TRBJ1-3, with D unclear. The CDR3 length is 13 residues. V lost 0 bases and J lost 3, with 3 bases in between. Germline CDR1 LGHDT, CDR2 YNNKEL (reference sequence). The CDR3 spells CASSQEHGNTIYF. The DNA of the CDR3 is TGTGCCAGCAGCCAAGAACATGGAAACACCATATATTTT.

This chain connects TRBV9 to TRBJ1-3; TRBD1 agrees at 7 bases. The J segment lost 0 bases and the V segment lost 3 bases, leaving 0 bases of the junction unmatched. Per the germline V gene, CDR1 is SGDLS and CDR2 is YYNGEE. This CDR3 region has 14 residues. CDR3 sequence (DNA): TGTGCCAGCAGCGACAGGGGCTCTGGAAACACCATATATTTT. Amino acid sequence: CASSDRGSGNTIYF. Using reference TRBV9 and TRBJ1-3 for the parts outside the CDR3, the full variable domain is DSGVTQTPKHLITATGQRVTLRCSPRSGDLSVYWYQQSLDQGLQFLIQYYNGEERAKGNILERFSAQQFPDLHSELNLSSLELGDSALYFCASSDRGSGNTIYFGEGSWLTVV.

The chain recombines TRBV6-6 with TRBJ1-5; a weak D match, TRBD1 (5 bases). Deletions cut 4 bases from V and 9 bases from J, with 19 bases between. The length of the CDR3 is 15 residues. CDR1 and CDR2 (germline): MNHNY, SVGAGI (reference sequence). In DNA form, the CDR3 reads TGTGCCAGCAGTTCAGGCCCGGGACTCGGGGGGCCCCAGCATTTT. Protein product: CASSSGPGLGGPQHF.

CDR3 loop: CASSELTTEAFF. CDR3 DNA: TGTGCCAGCAGTGAACTAACCACTGAAGCTTTCTTT. This chain joins TRBV25-1 and TRBJ1-1, with unresolved D. With 2 bases removed from V and 4 bases from J, the gap between germline ends came to 5 bases. The CDR3 covers 12 residues. Germline lookup yields CDR1 MGHDK and CDR2 SYGVNS.

J is TRBJ2-2 and V is TRBV14; tentatively, D is TRBD2 (5 bases). This CDR3 contains 14 residues. The germline CDR1 and CDR2 sequences are SGHDN and FVKESK. V dropped 4 bases and J dropped 4 bases, with 10 bases sitting between them. Here the CDR3 DNA reads TGTGCCAGCAGCCGGGTAACTAGCACCGGGGAGCTGTTTTTT. It is translated as CASSRVTSTGELFF.

This clone was detected only once. V gene TRBV19 combines with J gene TRBJ1-1, with D unresolved. CDR3 length equals 17 residues. Germline loops: CDR1 LNHDA, CDR2 SQIVND (reference sequence). The ends were cut back, 4 bases at V and 0 bases at J, with 18 bases in the middle. The CDR3, as DNA: TGTGCCAGTAGTACCGGGATTATAACCACCATGAACACTGAAGCTTTCTTT. Translated, it gives CASSTGIITTMNTEAFF. The complete variable domain, with remaining parts taken from reference TRBV19 and TRBJ1-1, reads DGGITQSPKYLFRKEGQNVTLSCEQNLNHDAMYWYRQDPGQGLRLIYYSQIVNDFQKGDIAEGYSVSREKKESFPLTVTSAQKNPTAFYLCASSTGIITTMNTEAFFGQGTRLTVV.

A few counts support this clone. This chain links TRBV5-1 with TRBJ1-3; no definite D call. CDR3 length: 14 residues. The ends were cut back, 0 bases at V and 8 bases at J, with 12 bases in the middle. The germline gives CDR1 SGHRS, CDR2 YFSETQ. This chain's CDR3 is CASSLGQTGDTIYF. Here the CDR3 DNA reads TGCGCCAGCAGCTTGGGGCAGACGGGTGACACCATATATTTT. The variable domain in full, with the rest retrieved from reference TRBV5-1 and TRBJ1-3, is KAGVTQTPRYLIKTRGQQVTLSCSPISGHRSVSWYQQTPGQGLQFLFEYFSETQRNKGNFPGRFSGRQFSNSRSEMNVSTLELGDSALYLCASSLGQTGDTIYFGEGSWLTVV.

CDR3 residues: CASSWGSGGSYEQYF. CDR3 sequence (DNA): TGCGCCAGCAGCTGGGGCTCAGGGGGCTCGTACGAGCAGTACTTC. V is TRBV5-1 and J is TRBJ2-7; the match to TRBD1 covers 8 bases. The length of the CDR3 is 15 residues. Germline loops: CDR1 SGHRS, CDR2 YFSETQ. V dropped 3 bases and J dropped 4; count of bases not matched to a gene: 9.

The chain is built from TRBV19 and TRBJ2-7, with D tentatively TRBD1 (6 bases). Per germline, CDR1 LNHDA and CDR2 SQIVND (reference sequence). Trimming took 8 bases from V and 0 from J, leaving 14 bases between them. The CDR3 is made up of 14 amino acids. CDR3 residues: CASGVGTPSYEQYF. CDR3 nucleotides: TGTGCCAGTGGCGTCGGGACACCCTCCTACGAGCAGTACTTC. The whole variable domain, remainder taken from reference TRBV19 and TRBJ2-7, is DGGITQSPKYLFRKEGQNVTLSCEQNLNHDAMYWYRQDPGQGLRLIYYSQIVNDFQKGDIAEGYSVSREKKESFPLTVTSAQKNPTAFYLCASGVGTPSYEQYFGPGTRLTVT.

The V and J genes are TRBV5-6 and TRBJ1-2; no definite D call. The germline V gene encodes CDR1 SGHDT and CDR2 YYEEEE. Trimming took 4 bases from V and 13 from J, leaving 14 bases between them. The CDR3 is 11 amino acids. For the CDR3, the DNA is TGTGCCAGCAGCCACTCCCGAACTCGCACCTTC. Its protein product is CASSHSRTRTF.